The present TCR beta chain was sequenced within a study of blood T cell repertoires in COVID-19. Study-wide context: The samples span acute and convalescent COVID-19 from the United States, Italy and Spain. Nucleic acid was either cDNA or gDNA, and it came from T cells, B-cell-depleted T cells, or PBMCs.

In the source study's methods: The authors estimated nucleated cell counts from reference gene primer amplification. Libraries were prepared by immunoSEQ multiplex PCR; TCRdb keeps only in-frame clonotypes and omits some of them. V and J calls and clone size follow that table, whereas D and trimming were derived from the DNA. The sample carries approximately 40,000 clones, about 88% recorded once. In germline, CDR1 is KGHDR, CDR2 SFDVKD. CDR3 length: 13 amino acids. V lost 4 bases and J lost 3, with 5 bases in between. This clone was recorded once. The sample comprised peripheral blood. The chain joins TRBV24-1 to TRBJ2-2; D uncertain. The receptor's source is a human donor in a cohort sampled during active COVID-19. In nucleotides, the CDR3 is TGTGCCACCAGTGACTCGGACACCGGGGAGCTGTTTTTT. Protein product: CATSDSDTGELFF.